This T cell receptor beta chain was sequenced during a study of cytomegalovirus exposure and HLA in healthy donors. Study in general: Earlier, about 179 million T cells were analyzed, and about 120 million unique TCR beta sequences were found among them.

CDR1 is SGHKS, CDR2 YYEKEE, per germline (reference sequence). CDR3 length: 14 residues. V shed 1 base and J shed 6 bases, with 8 bases lying between them. Study-level results: While the bulk of TCR sequences proved rare, some public TCRs turned up in many donors. Later analysis showed most CMV-associated TCR beta chains appearing HLA-restricted.

This clone appeared a single time. Its target is not known. Donors consisted of healthy bone marrow donors. PCR primers comprised 60 Vbeta and 13 Jbeta primers. The protocol was immunoSEQ multiplex PCR, while the TCRdb copy is restricted to in-frame clones and leaves out a portion. Among roughly 65,000 clones, 60% to 70% were seen once, and the ten largest hold 17%. The clonotype originates from a man aged 40-49 years in good health and CMV-seropositive. The V and J genes are TRBV5-5 and TRBJ1-6; D is undetermined. Material: PBMCs. As DNA, the CDR3 is TGTGCCAGCAGCTTGTACCAGGCTAATTCACCCCTCCACTTT. It yields the protein CASSLYQANSPLHF.